These 20 T cell receptor beta chains originate from one sample sequenced in a study of T cells in Graves' hyperthyroidism and ophthalmopathy. The CDR3 regions of TCR beta were amplified from RNA transcripts. Using the HTBI primer set, a first-round RT-PCR was run on the TCR CDR3. Each CDR3 protein is one row after TCRdb ran MiXCR on the multiplex PCR reads. The sample shows fewer than 900,000 distinct CDR3 sequences, roughly 20% of them seen only once. The sample comprised blood. All receptors derive from a woman between 50 and 59 years old with Graves' hyperthyroidism that later progressed to Graves' ophthalmopathy.

This clonotype was seen only a few times. The chain is built from TRBV25-1 and TRBJ1-2, with D hard to call. The CDR3 covers 14 residues. Germline CDR1 reads MGHDK; CDR2 reads SYGVNS. The V end lost 4 bases, the J end lost 1 base, and 10 bases lay between the germline ends. In nucleotides, the CDR3 is TGTGCCAGCAGTGTCCCGAGTGGTAACTATGGCTACACCTTC. Its protein is CASSVPSGNYGYTF.

Ten or more counts support this clonotype. The rearrangement uses TRBV20-1 and TRBJ2-7; 10 bases fit TRBD1. This CDR3 is 17 amino acids long. V shed 6 bases, J shed 4 bases, and the junction held 18 bases outside the gene matches. Germline V gene lookup returns CDR1 DFQATT and CDR2 SNEGSKA (reference sequence). The CDR3 region has the DNA TGCAGTGCACAACTACCGGGACAGGGGTATCCGGCTTACGAGCAGTACTTC. It specifies CSAQLPGQGYPAYEQYF.

A few counts support this clonotype. This chain joins TRBV2 and TRBJ2-1; TRBD1 might be the D (5 bases). The CDR3 consists of 16 residues. The germline V gene has CDR1 SNHLY and CDR2 FYNNEI. The V and J ends lost 3 bases and 0 bases respectively, with 12 bases between them. The CDR3 DNA reads TGTGCCAGCAGTGACCGACAGAAAAGCTCCTACAATGAGCAGTTCTTC. The encoded protein is CASSDRQKSSYNEQFF.

The chain combines TRBV6-1 with TRBJ1-1; TRBD1 agrees at 7 bases. Germline trimming cut 9 bases from V and 2 bases from J; bases unmatched to any gene: 6. Germline V CDR1 and CDR2: MNHNS, SASEGT. The length of the CDR3 is 13 residues. This CDR3 reads CASMGQTNTEAFF. The CDR3 coding sequence is TGTGCCAGTATGGGACAGACTAACACTGAAGCTTTCTTT.

Here the CDR3 reads CASSPVVQPSGNTIYF. CDR3 coding DNA: TGTGCCAGCAGCCCAGTCGTTCAACCTTCTGGAAACACCATATATTTT. The chain links TRBV3-1 to TRBJ1-3; the D is unclear. This CDR3 region has 16 residues. Germline CDR1 reads LGHDT; CDR2 reads YNNKEL (reference sequence). V lost 4 bases, J lost 1 base, and 14 bases lay in between.

This clonotype was observed at least ten times. The rearrangement joins TRBV18 to TRBJ1-1, with D unclear. Germline loops: CDR1 KGHSH, CDR2 LQKENI. The CDR3 runs to 16 residues. V was pared by 3 bases and J by 5 bases, with 19 bases between. CDR3 DNA: TGTGCCAGCTCACCGACCCAGATGGCGGGAAGGACTGAAGCTTTCTTT. The encoded protein is CASSPTQMAGRTEAFF.

In nucleotides, the CDR3 is TGTGCCACCCTCCACGCTAGCACAGATACGCAGTATTTT. Translated, it gives CATLHASTDTQYF. The chain uses TRBV12-3 or TRBV12-4 and TRBJ2-3; no reliable D call. The CDR3 covers 13 residues. With 10 bases removed from V and 0 bases from J, the gap between germline ends came to 11 bases.

This clonotype was counted between two and nine times. V usage is TRBV19 and J usage is TRBJ2-1; TRBD2 might be the D (7 bases). This CDR3 is built from 14 residues. Germline CDR1 and CDR2: LNHDA and SQIVND (reference sequence). V was pared by 8 bases and J by 1 base, with 12 bases between. CDR3 bases: TGTGCCAGTTGTAGGGGGGGGTCCTACAATGAGCAGTTCTTC. It translates to CASCRGGSYNEQFF.

The chain carries TRBV18 and TRBJ1-5; 7 bases are a match to TRBD1. Germline values: CDR1 KGHSH, CDR2 LQKENI. The CDR3 runs to 17 residues. Losses at the gene ends were 1 base for V and 2 bases for J; bases not matched to a gene: 8. The CDR3 spells CASSPRDSILRNQPQHF. Written as DNA, the CDR3 is TGTGCCAGCTCACCACGGGACAGCATCCTTCGCAATCAGCCCCAGCATTTT.

This clonotype was observed a handful of times. V gene TRBV3-1 combines with J gene TRBJ1-6; maybe TRBD1 (5 bases). The V gene lost 4 bases and the J gene lost 6 bases, with 22 bases spanning the gap. This CDR3 is built from 18 residues. The germline CDR1 and CDR2 sequences are LGHDT and YNNKEL (reference sequence). CDR3 amino acids: CASSPTGRLQSGNSPLHF. CDR3 in DNA: TGTGCCAGCAGCCCTACGGGGCGTCTTCAATCCGGTAATTCACCCCTCCACTTT.

The chain uses TRBV20-1 and TRBJ2-3; 12 nucleotides align to TRBD2. The CDR3 has 17 amino acids. V shed 0 bases, J shed 3 bases, and the junction held 7 bases outside the gene matches. From germline, CDR1 is DFQATT and CDR2 SNEGSKA (reference sequence). This CDR3 reads CSARDPGTSGRTDTQYF. The CDR3 region has the DNA TGCAGTGCTAGAGATCCCGGGACTAGCGGGCGTACAGATACGCAGTATTTT.

This clonotype was observed many times. The chain is built from TRBV6-1 and TRBJ2-7; D unclear. Trimming left V 8 bases short and J 2 bases short, with 19 bases between. CDR1 MNHNS and CDR2 SASEGT come from the germline V gene. The CDR3 spans 15 residues. This CDR3 is CASDRRASSTYEQYF. CDR3 nucleotide sequence: TGTGCCAGCGACCGACGGGCATCTTCAACCTACGAGCAGTACTTC.

The chain is built from TRBV19 and TRBJ2-5, with a tentative D call TRBD2 (7 bases). V was cut by 3 bases and J by 4 bases, with 15 bases left in between. Germline CDR1 reads LNHDA; CDR2 reads SQIVND (reference sequence). The CDR3 contains 15 residues. CDR3 bases: TGTGCCAGTAGTATCGCTGGGGAGGGGGGAGAGACCCAGTACTTC. This translates into CASSIAGEGGETQYF. Full variable domain (outside the CDR3, taken from reference TRBV19 and TRBJ2-5): DGGITQSPKYLFRKEGQNVTLSCEQNLNHDAMYWYRQDPGQGLRLIYYSQIVNDFQKGDIAEGYSVSREKKESFPLTVTSAQKNPTAFYLCASSIAGEGGETQYFGPGTRLLVL.

The chain employs TRBV7-6 and TRBJ2-7; no reliable D call. CDR1 is SGHVS and CDR2 is FNYEAQ in the germline V gene. Trimming removed 5 bases at V and 3 bases at J, with 20 bases between. CDR3 size: 16 residues. The CDR3 reads CASSTSLDPRGYEQYF. As DNA, the CDR3 is TGTGCCAGCAGCACCTCCTTAGACCCTCGCGGCTACGAGCAGTACTTC.

The DNA of the CDR3 is TGTGCCAGCAGTAACCGGGGCCCTTCCGAGAAGTTCTTC. Translated: CASSNRGPSEKFF. The genes are TRBV27 and TRBJ2-1; D may match TRBD1 or TRBD2 (5 bases each). The germline CDR1 and CDR2 sequences are MNHEY and SMNVEV (reference sequence). The CDR3 contains 13 residues. Trimming took 5 bases from V and 14 from J, leaving 19 bases between them.

This clonotype has ten or more counts. This chain joins TRBV6-1 and TRBJ1-1; D may be TRBD1 (6 bases). The germline V gene encodes CDR1 MNHNS and CDR2 SASEGT. Trimming removed 5 bases at V and 3 bases at J, with 16 bases between. The CDR3 has 15 amino acids. The CDR3 is CASSYLPGGDTEAFF. The DNA for the CDR3 is TGTGCCAGCAGTTACCTGCCGGGGGGCGACACTGAAGCTTTCTTT.

This clonotype was observed a few times. CDR3 protein: CSASEQVGQVPEQFF. DNA of the CDR3: TGCAGTGCTAGCGAACAAGTGGGACAGGTTCCTGAGCAGTTCTTC. The chain carries TRBV20-1 and TRBJ2-1, with 8 bases identical to TRBD1. The germline gives CDR1 DFQATT, CDR2 SNEGSKA (reference sequence). The ends lost 3 bases at V and 9 bases at J; junction bases unmatched: 13. The CDR3 sequence is 15 residues long.

This clonotype was observed a few times. The chain uses TRBV6-1 and TRBJ2-7; TRBD2 matches at 7 bases. Looked up from germline, CDR1 is MNHNS and CDR2 is SASEGT. V dropped 10 bases and J dropped 1; count of bases not matched to a gene: 10. The CDR3 totals 14 residues. The CDR3 DNA follows: TGTGCCACCACAGCGGGGAGGAATTCCTACGAGCAGTACTTC. It is translated as CATTAGRNSYEQYF.

Only a few counts were recorded for this clonotype. CDR3: CASSFTGREKLFF. The CDR3 coding sequence is TGTGCCAGCAGCTTTACCGGGCGGGAAAAACTGTTTTTT. This chain joins TRBV5-8 and TRBJ1-4; D is unclear. CDR1 and CDR2 (germline): SGHTS, YDEGEE. This CDR3 contains 13 residues. Trimming cost V 2 bases and J 8 bases, with 10 bases left between them.

The chain carries TRBV11-3 and TRBJ2-3, with a weak D call TRBD2 (6 bases). The CDR3 covers 15 residues. Germline lookup yields CDR1 SGHNT and CDR2 YENEEA. V was cut by 2 bases and J by 3 bases, with 12 bases left in between. CDR3 sequence (DNA): TGTGCCAGCAGCTTAATCGCGGGGACGACAGATACGCAGTATTTT. Protein sequence: CASSLIAGTTDTQYF.